The clone carrying this T cell receptor (beta chain) occurred a few times. Its specificity is unknown. TCR beta CDR3 regions were amplified from RNA. First-round RT-PCR targeting the TCR CDR3 was performed with the HTBI primer set. TCRdb independently ran MiXCR on the multiplex PCR reads; one entry per CDR3 protein. The repertoire holds 300,000 to 400,000 distinct CDR3 sequences, with about 14% as singletons. This record belongs to a study of T cells in Graves' hyperthyroidism and ophthalmopathy. General study findings and limits: Appearing also in blood were most of the thyroid clonotypes expanded above 0.001.

J was trimmed by 8 bases and V by 5 bases; bases with no gene match: 7. Germline CDR1 reads DFQATT; CDR2 reads SNEGSKA (reference sequence). CDR3 length: 14 residues. This chain joins TRBV20-1 and TRBJ1-6, with 9 nucleotides matching TRBD1. This receptor was identified in a woman aged 25 to 45 with Graves' ophthalmopathy. The sample was blood. This CDR3 is CSAQRQGGDSPLHF. As DNA, the CDR3 is TGCAGTGCTCAAAGACAGGGGGGGGATTCACCCCTCCACTTT.